Listed below are T cell receptor beta chains from one sample, sequenced in a study of T cells in localized non-small cell lung cancer. The protocol was immunoSEQ multiplex PCR, while the TCRdb copy is restricted to in-frame clones and leaves out a portion. The data contain 20,000 to 25,000 clones, roughly nine tenths of them singletons. The sequences come from PBMCs, collected before any cancer treatment. The receptors originated from a man aged 40 to 75 with stage II squamous cell lung carcinoma. The CDR3 runs from the conserved cysteine through the conserved F or W. Fields, in order: J gene, D gene, clone size, V gene, CDR3 DNA, CDR3 protein. The D gene is left open where the match is weak. Size values are once, few and many counts, or a class for expanded clones, and some rows have none.

j_call: TRBJ1-3; d_call: .; clone_size: .; v_call: TRBV30; cdr3_nt: TGTGCCTGGAGTGTACCAGGTGGAAACACCATATATTTT; cdr3_aa: CAWSVPGGNTIYF
j_call: TRBJ2-2; d_call: .; clone_size: .; v_call: TRBV14; cdr3_nt: TGTGCCAGCAGCCAAAGGGGGGTACCCGGGGAGCTGTTTTTT; cdr3_aa: CASSQRGVPGELFF
j_call: TRBJ1-1; d_call: .; clone_size: .; v_call: TRBV7-6; cdr3_nt: TGTGCCAGCAGCTCTCTGACAGGAGGCATGAACACTGAAGCTTTCTTT; cdr3_aa: CASSSLTGGMNTEAFF
j_call: TRBJ2-1; d_call: .; clone_size: .; v_call: TRBV14; cdr3_nt: TGTGCCAGCAGCCAAACCCTAGATAATGAGCAGTTCTTC; cdr3_aa: CASSQTLDNEQFF
j_call: TRBJ2-3; d_call: TRBD2; clone_size: .; v_call: TRBV11-3; cdr3_nt: TGTGCCAGCAGCCGGCGTAGGGCGGGAGGAGAAGATACGCAGTATTTT; cdr3_aa: CASSRRRAGGEDTQYF
j_call: TRBJ2-3; d_call: .; clone_size: .; v_call: TRBV19; cdr3_nt: TGTGCCAGTAGGACATCACGGGACTCAGATACGCAGTATTTT; cdr3_aa: CASRTSRDSDTQYF
j_call: TRBJ2-2; d_call: TRBD2; clone_size: .; v_call: TRBV7-8; cdr3_nt: TGTGCCAGCAGCGGGAGCGGGGGGGCTGAAACCGGGGAGCTGTTTTTT; cdr3_aa: CASSGSGGAETGELFF
j_call: TRBJ2-7; d_call: TRBD1; clone_size: once; v_call: TRBV11-2; cdr3_nt: TGTGCCAGCAGCCAGGACAGGATCTCCTACGAGCAGTACTTC; cdr3_aa: CASSQDRISYEQYF
j_call: TRBJ1-2; d_call: .; clone_size: .; v_call: TRBV18; cdr3_nt: TGTGCCAGCTCACCACAGGACAGTGGCTATGGCTACACCTTC; cdr3_aa: CASSPQDSGYGYTF
j_call: TRBJ1-3; d_call: .; clone_size: .; v_call: TRBV7-6; cdr3_nt: TGTGCCAGCAGCCTTTCGCCGTACACCATATATTTT; cdr3_aa: CASSLSPYTIYF
j_call: TRBJ2-5; d_call: TRBD1; clone_size: .; v_call: TRBV5-1; cdr3_nt: TGCGCCAGCAGCTCGGTAGGGACAGGAGAAGAGACCCAGTACTTC; cdr3_aa: CASSSVGTGEETQYF
j_call: TRBJ2-7; d_call: TRBD1; clone_size: .; v_call: TRBV7-9; cdr3_nt: TGTGCCAGCAGCTTAGGACAGGGGGAAGACGAGCAGTACTTC; cdr3_aa: CASSLGQGEDEQYF
j_call: TRBJ2-2; d_call: .; clone_size: once; v_call: TRBV7-3; cdr3_nt: TGTGCCAGCAGCCTATCCGGGACATCGAACACCGGGGAGCTGTTTTTT; cdr3_aa: CASSLSGTSNTGELFF
j_call: TRBJ2-5; d_call: .; clone_size: .; v_call: TRBV19; cdr3_nt: TGTGCCAGTAGTATGGGGGCCCAACGAGAGACCCAGTACTTC; cdr3_aa: CASSMGAQRETQYF
j_call: TRBJ2-1; d_call: .; clone_size: once; v_call: TRBV7-6; cdr3_nt: TGTGCCAGCAGCTTAGGCCTCCAGTCGGGCTACAATGAGCAGTTCTTC; cdr3_aa: CASSLGLQSGYNEQFF
j_call: TRBJ1-6; d_call: TRBD1; clone_size: .; v_call: TRBV5-6; cdr3_nt: TGTGCCAGCAGCTTCGGGACAGGGGTCTCACCCCTCCACTTT; cdr3_aa: CASSFGTGVSPLHF
j_call: TRBJ1-1; d_call: TRBD1; clone_size: .; v_call: TRBV7-9; cdr3_nt: TGTGCCAGCAGCCCGACCTTGACAGGGGGCCGGAACACTGAAGCTTTCTTT; cdr3_aa: CASSPTLTGGRNTEAFF
j_call: TRBJ2-7; d_call: .; clone_size: .; v_call: TRBV28; cdr3_nt: TGTGCCACCGACCCCCCCAACTCCTACGAGCAGTACTTC; cdr3_aa: CATDPPNSYEQYF
j_call: TRBJ2-1; d_call: .; clone_size: .; v_call: TRBV18; cdr3_nt: TGTGCCAGCTCACCACCATCCGGGTCGGCGCAGTTCTTC; cdr3_aa: CASSPPSGSAQFF
j_call: TRBJ1-1; d_call: TRBD1; clone_size: .; v_call: TRBV10-3; cdr3_nt: TGTGCCATCAGTGCTAACAGGGGTACGAACACTGAAGCTTTCTTT; cdr3_aa: CAISANRGTNTEAFF
j_call: TRBJ2-1; d_call: .; clone_size: .; v_call: TRBV7-2; cdr3_nt: TGTGCCAGCAGCTCGACCGGCGGGGCGGGGCAGTTCTTC; cdr3_aa: CASSSTGGAGQFF
j_call: TRBJ2-3; d_call: .; clone_size: .; v_call: TRBV20-1; cdr3_nt: TGCAGTGCGGAGGAGAGAGATACGCAGTATTTT; cdr3_aa: CSAEERDTQYF
j_call: TRBJ2-3; d_call: .; clone_size: .; v_call: TRBV28; cdr3_nt: TGTGCCAGCCGAAACGGGTATCCCACAGATACGCAGTATTTT; cdr3_aa: CASRNGYPTDTQYF
j_call: TRBJ2-1; d_call: .; clone_size: once; v_call: TRBV28; cdr3_nt: TGTGCCACCGAACGGCCGGGGTCCTACAACAATGAGCAGTTCTTC; cdr3_aa: CATERPGSYNNEQFF
j_call: TRBJ1-2; d_call: .; clone_size: .; v_call: TRBV5-6; cdr3_nt: TGTGCCAGCAGCTTGATGTTCGCGGGGCCCTTCTATGGCTACACCTTC; cdr3_aa: CASSLMFAGPFYGYTF
j_call: TRBJ2-2; d_call: .; clone_size: .; v_call: TRBV4-1; cdr3_nt: TGCGCCAGCAGGGGGAGTGGGCTCACCGGGGAGCTGTTTTTT; cdr3_aa: CASRGSGLTGELFF
j_call: TRBJ2-4; d_call: TRBD1; clone_size: .; v_call: TRBV19; cdr3_nt: TGTGCCAGTAGTTGGGACAGCCAGCAGTACTTC; cdr3_aa: CASSWDSQQYF
j_call: TRBJ1-1; d_call: .; clone_size: .; v_call: TRBV7-6; cdr3_nt: TGTGCCAGCAGCTCGCAGGCGGACATGAACACTGAAGCTTTCTTT; cdr3_aa: CASSSQADMNTEAFF
j_call: TRBJ2-5; d_call: TRBD1; clone_size: .; v_call: TRBV7-2; cdr3_nt: TGTGCCAGCAGCGCCACGACAGGGCTTGAGACCCAGTACTTC; cdr3_aa: CASSATTGLETQYF
j_call: TRBJ2-3; d_call: TRBD1; clone_size: .; v_call: TRBV29-1; cdr3_nt: TGCAGCGTTGAATCGGACAGGGGCCCGGATACGCAGTATTTT; cdr3_aa: CSVESDRGPDTQYF
j_call: TRBJ2-7; d_call: TRBD2; clone_size: .; v_call: TRBV7-9; cdr3_nt: TGTGCCAGCAGCTTAGCCGGGGGGGACGAGCAGTACTTC; cdr3_aa: CASSLAGGDEQYF
j_call: TRBJ1-4; d_call: TRBD1; clone_size: few; v_call: TRBV5-6; cdr3_nt: TGTGCCAGCAGCTTGGGACAGGGGCGGATCGAAAAACTGTTTTTT; cdr3_aa: CASSLGQGRIEKLFF
j_call: TRBJ2-3; d_call: .; clone_size: .; v_call: TRBV28; cdr3_nt: TGTGCCAGCAGTTTAATATTACTAGCCGGATACTCTAGCACAGATACGCAGTATTTT; cdr3_aa: CASSLILLAGYSSTDTQYF
j_call: TRBJ2-5; d_call: .; clone_size: .; v_call: TRBV28; cdr3_nt: TGTGCCAGCAGGCGACGGGAGACCCAGTACTTC; cdr3_aa: CASRRRETQYF
j_call: TRBJ1-1; d_call: .; clone_size: .; v_call: TRBV10-3; cdr3_nt: TGTGCCATCAGTGAGTCGATTGAGAACACTGAAGCTTTCTTT; cdr3_aa: CAISESIENTEAFF
j_call: TRBJ1-4; d_call: .; clone_size: .; v_call: TRBV5-1; cdr3_nt: TGCGCCAGCAGACTTCGAGGGGCAACTAATGAAAAACTGTTTTTT; cdr3_aa: CASRLRGATNEKLFF
j_call: TRBJ1-1; d_call: .; clone_size: .; v_call: TRBV7-6; cdr3_nt: TGTGCCAGCAGCTTTAGGCCGAACACTGAAGCTTTCTTT; cdr3_aa: CASSFRPNTEAFF
j_call: TRBJ1-4; d_call: TRBD1; clone_size: .; v_call: TRBV7-9; cdr3_nt: TGTGCCAGCAGCTTAGGCCCACTGGGACAGTTACAACTGTTTTTT; cdr3_aa: CASSLGPLGQLQLFF
j_call: TRBJ2-2; d_call: .; clone_size: .; v_call: TRBV6-5; cdr3_nt: TGTGTCACACAGGGCCCAGGGCGGGCCGGGGAGCTGTTTTTT; cdr3_aa: CVTQGPGRAGELFF
j_call: TRBJ2-2; d_call: .; clone_size: .; v_call: TRBV5-4; cdr3_nt: TGTGCCAGCGGCAGGGGGGCGGATACCGGGGAGCTGTTTTTT; cdr3_aa: CASGRGADTGELFF
j_call: TRBJ2-2; d_call: TRBD2; clone_size: .; v_call: TRBV6-5; cdr3_nt: TGTGCCAGCAGTTACTCGCTAGCGGGAGGCGGGGAGCTGTTTTTT; cdr3_aa: CASSYSLAGGGELFF
j_call: TRBJ1-1; d_call: .; clone_size: few; v_call: TRBV2; cdr3_nt: TGTGCCAGCAGTGAAGCTACAGGCGGGGCTAGGAAAGCTTTCTTT; cdr3_aa: CASSEATGGARKAFF